This paragraph reports one T cell receptor beta chain. Its target is unknown. The sample originates from a study of spatial heterogeneity in lung cancer. Notes on the study in general: Blood showed ubiquitous tumor TCRs more often at resection than at routine follow-up.

TCRdb re-called the 5' RACE reads through MiXCR, storing one row per CDR3 protein. The sample contains about 100,000 distinct CDR3 sequences, 15% to 20% of which appear only once. This CDR3 has 16 residues. The V and J ends lost 4 bases and 8 bases, in that order; junction bases with no gene match: 11. Germline V lookup: CDR1 MGHRA, CDR2 YSYEKL. The time point was: blood at routine non-recurrence follow-up after resection. The chain employs TRBV4-1 and TRBJ2-1, with 10 bases lining up with TRBD2. Sequenced here: PBMCs, sampled at follow-up. This clonotype was obtained from a male donor with early-stage non-small cell lung cancer. CDR3 coding DNA: TGCGCCAGCAGCCCCCTTAGTAGCGGGGGGCTATATGAGCAGTTCTTC. This translates into CASSPLSSGGLYEQFF.